These 8 T cell receptor beta chains originate from one sample sequenced in a study of T cells after somatic rescue of genetic block. Here immunoSEQ multiplex PCR was the method, and the copy in TCRdb shows in-frame clones only, minus some. The sample holds 12,000 or so clones, 78% seen once. Sample: peripheral blood mononuclear cells (PBMCs). These receptors came from a boy younger than 18.

The J gene is TRBJ2-1, the V gene TRBV25-1; TRBD2 matches 12 bases. After removal of 4 bases from V and 7 bases from J, the junction contained 8 bases not matched to a gene. This CDR3 contains 16 residues. In germline, CDR1 is MGHDK, CDR2 SYGVNS. The CDR3 sequence is CASSGLTSGGGNEQFF. CDR3 DNA: TGTGCCAGCAGTGGGCTGACTAGCGGGGGTGGGAATGAGCAGTTCTTC.

This clone was seen a few times. The V gene is TRBV6-1, the J gene TRBJ2-1, with 11 bases that match TRBD2. The trim removed 2 bases at V and 0 bases at J, leaving 9 bases unmatched. This CDR3 comprises 19 residues. Germline V lookup: CDR1 MNHNS, CDR2 SASEGT. The chain's CDR3 is CASSERGLAVLSSYNEQFF. In nucleotides, the CDR3 is TGTGCCAGCAGTGAAAGGGGACTAGCGGTATTAAGCTCCTACAATGAGCAGTTCTTC.

The rearrangement joins TRBV7-9 to TRBJ1-3, with D perhaps matching TRBD1 (6 bases). Germline V CDR1 and CDR2: SEHNR, FQNEAQ (reference sequence). This CDR3 has 15 residues. Trimming stripped 5 bases from V and 4 bases from J, with 15 bases between. CDR3 DNA sequence: TGTGCCAGCAGCCCACAGGGCTCGAGGGGAAACACCATATATTTT. It is translated as CASSPQGSRGNTIYF.

The chain links TRBV29-1 to TRBJ1-4, with D possibly TRBD1 on 5 matching bases. The CDR3 loop spans 14 amino acids. Germline V CDR1 and CDR2: SQVTM, ANQGSEA. Trimming pared 6 bases from V and 0 bases from J, leaving 11 bases between. CDR3 nucleotides: TGCAGCGTAGCTGACAGAGCAACTAATGAAAAACTGTTTTTT. Translation: CSVADRATNEKLFF.

This chain joins TRBV7-2 and TRBJ1-1; TRBD1 might be the D (5 bases). The germline V gene encodes CDR1 SGHTA and CDR2 FQGNSA. CDR3 length equals 12 residues. V lost 4 bases and J 4 bases, leaving 7 bases between the germline ends. The CDR3 reads CASSYDSTEAFF. DNA for the CDR3: TGTGCCAGCAGCTACGACAGCACTGAAGCTTTCTTT.

CDR3 loop: CASSPPGLSTDTQYF. CDR3 coding DNA: TGTGCCAGCAGCCCCCCGGGACTGAGCACAGATACGCAGTATTTT. This chain connects TRBV7-9 to TRBJ2-3; a weak D match, TRBD2 (6 bases). V was pared by 5 bases and J by 0 bases, with 12 bases between. Germline V CDR1 and CDR2: SEHNR, FQNEAQ (reference sequence). This CDR3 region has 15 residues.

In DNA, the CDR3 is TGTGCCAGCAGCGTGGGATCCTGGCGGGAGGTACACACAGATACGCAGTATTTT. Residues: CASSVGSWREVHTDTQYF. The J gene is TRBJ2-3, the V gene TRBV9; 8 bases agree with TRBD2. V lost 2 bases, J lost 2 bases, and 13 bases stayed unmatched. The CDR3 is 18 residues long. Germline V CDR1 and CDR2: SGDLS, YYNGEE.

The chain uses TRBV5-1 and TRBJ2-1; 9 nucleotides align to TRBD2. The junction had 3 bases not matched to a gene; V was cut back by 0 bases and J by 5 bases. The CDR3 runs to 15 residues. CDR1 and CDR2 (germline): SGHRS, YFSETQ. The CDR3 coding sequence is TGCGCCAGCAGCTTGGTTGGGACTAGCCACAATGAGCAGTTCTTC. This gives the protein CASSLVGTSHNEQFF.